The 3 T cell receptor beta chains in this list originate from one sample, sequenced in a study of shared clonotypes between healthy human individuals. TCRdb keeps only in-frame clones here, not all; method: immunoSEQ multiplex PCR. Of fewer than 3 million clones listed, under 95% are singletons. Material for sequencing was naive CD4+ T cells from PBMCs. Described subset: CD45RA+ positively selected. The receptors were gathered from a man between 18 and 29 years old in good health. Some clones in this sample may be carry-over from other donors' samples.

This sequence joins TRBV7-3 and TRBJ2-1, with D unresolved. CDR3 length equals 13 residues. Trimming removed 2 bases at V and 8 bases at J, with 10 bases between. From germline, CDR1 is SGHTA and CDR2 FQGTGA. The CDR3 sequence: CASSLLVPDEQFF. The DNA of the CDR3 is TGTGCCAGCAGCTTACTAGTTCCGGATGAGCAGTTCTTC.

J is TRBJ2-2 and V is TRBV28; no clear D gene. This CDR3 is built from 14 residues. Per the germline V gene, CDR1 is MDHEN and CDR2 is SYDVKM. V shed 2 bases and J shed 3 bases, with 7 bases lying between them. CDR3 DNA: TGTGCCAGCAGTTTAGGGTCATACACCGGGGAGCTGTTTTTT. Translating it yields CASSLGSYTGELFF.

The rearrangement links TRBV28 to TRBJ2-7; D might be TRBD2 (5 bases). This CDR3 region has 15 residues. Germline V gene lookup returns CDR1 MDHEN and CDR2 SYDVKM. The V and J ends lost 6 bases and 3 bases respectively, with 18 bases between them. The CDR3 loop reads CASSSSSSLIYEQYF. The CDR3 coding sequence is TGTGCCAGCAGCTCCTCTAGCAGCCTTATCTACGAGCAGTACTTC.